The entry that follows covers one TCR beta chain sequence. This record belongs to a study of cytomegalovirus exposure and HLA in healthy donors. Amplification used 60 Vbeta primers and 13 Jbeta primers. Assay used: immunoSEQ multiplex PCR; TCRdb lists only in-frame clones, some missing. Counted here are some 80,000 clones, 70% to 85% occurring once; the ten biggest clones make up roughly 13%. The V end was cut by 0 bases, the J end by 3 bases, with 12 bases between. The CDR3 totals 15 residues. Germline CDR1 and CDR2: SEHNR and FQNEAQ (reference sequence). Sequenced material: PBMCs. This rearrangement joins TRBV7-9 to TRBJ2-7; possibly TRBD1 for D (6 bases). The clonotype comes from a human donor in good health. The CDR3 region has the DNA TGTGCCAGCAGCTTAGCGGTTGGACAGAACTACGAGCAGTACTTC. It specifies CASSLAVGQNYEQYF. The full variable domain, with the rest looked up from reference TRBV7-9 and TRBJ2-7, is DTGVSQNPRHKITKRGQNVTFRCDPISEHNRLYWYRQTLGQGPEFLTYFQNEAQLEKSRLLSDRFSAERPKGSFSTLEIQRTEQGDSAMYLCASSLAVGQNYEQYFGPGTRLTVT.